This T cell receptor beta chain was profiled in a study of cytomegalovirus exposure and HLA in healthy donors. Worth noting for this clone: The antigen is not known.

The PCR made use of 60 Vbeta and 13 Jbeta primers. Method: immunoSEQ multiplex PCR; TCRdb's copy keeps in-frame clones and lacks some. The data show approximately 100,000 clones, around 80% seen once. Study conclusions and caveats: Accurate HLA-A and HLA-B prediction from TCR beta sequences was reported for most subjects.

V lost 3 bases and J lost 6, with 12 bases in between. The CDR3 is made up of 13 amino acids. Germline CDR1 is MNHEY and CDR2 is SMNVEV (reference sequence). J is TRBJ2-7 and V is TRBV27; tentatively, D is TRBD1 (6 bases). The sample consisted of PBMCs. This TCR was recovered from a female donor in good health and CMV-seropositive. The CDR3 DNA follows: TGTGCCAGCAGTTTGAGGGCAGGGGTCGAGCAGTACTTC. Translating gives CASSLRAGVEQYF.